These 8 T cell receptor beta chains were all obtained from the same sample, sequenced in a study of response to subunit inactivated influenza vaccine. TCRdb fed the RT-PCR reads into MiXCR, producing one record per CDR3 protein. The data contain more than 600,000 distinct CDR3 sequences, 15% to 20% of them singletons. The material was PBMCs from blood, obtained 4 to 6 days after vaccination. The receptors come from a man between 45 and 60 years old who received an inactivated influenza vaccine.

In this sample, this clonotype turned up a few times. The chain combines TRBV10-3 with TRBJ2-7; 7 bases match TRBD1. V shed 10 bases and J 6 bases; nucleotides not matched to a gene: 12. The CDR3 length is 13 residues. The germline gives CDR1 ENHRY, CDR2 SYGVKD. CDR3 bases: TGTGCCACCCAGACAGGGAGCTATTCCGAGCAGTACTTC. Its translation is CATQTGSYSEQYF.

CDR3 DNA: TGTGCCACCAGTGATTTGGACGGCCGCCAAGAGACCCAGTACTTC. Translation: CATSDLDGRQETQYF. The rearrangement joins TRBV24-1 to TRBJ2-5; D is uncertain. This CDR3 is 15 amino acids long. Trimming took 0 bases from V and 1 from J, leaving 8 bases between them. The germline V gene has CDR1 KGHDR and CDR2 SFDVKD.

This clonotype was seen only a few times. The rearrangement uses TRBV7-6 and TRBJ1-5, with D possibly matching TRBD1 (5 bases). Per the germline V gene, CDR1 is SGHVS and CDR2 is FNYEAQ. The length of the CDR3 is 15 residues. V was pared by 1 base and J by 6 bases, with 13 bases between. The DNA of the CDR3 is TGTGCCAGCAGCTTAGTTGTGGGGCGCGGTCAGCCCCAGCATTTT. Protein product: CASSLVVGRGQPQHF. Supplemented by reference TRBV7-6 and TRBJ1-5, the full variable domain reads GAGVSQSPRYKVTKRGQDVALRCDPISGHVSLYWYRQALGQGPEFLTYFNYEAQQDKSGLPNDRFSAERPEGSISTLTIQRTEQRDSAMYRCASSLVVGRGQPQHFGDGTRLSIL.

V is TRBV27 and J is TRBJ2-5; D remains unclear. Trimming cost V 6 bases and J 4 bases, with 12 bases left between them. Germline CDR1 reads MNHEY; CDR2 reads SMNVEV (reference sequence). The CDR3 loop spans 13 amino acids. The CDR3 DNA sequence: TGTGCCAGCAGAGCCCTCTCCCTAGAGACCCAGTACTTC. Its protein product is CASRALSLETQYF.

A few counts support this clonotype. J is TRBJ1-3 and V is TRBV12-3 or TRBV12-4; D might be TRBD1 (5 bases). V was clipped by 3 bases and J by 4 bases, with 10 bases between them. This CDR3 region has 14 residues. In DNA, the CDR3 is TGTGCCAGCAGTTTCAGAAGGGACGGAAACACCATATATTTT. It codes for CASSFRRDGNTIYF.

This sequence joins TRBV24-1 and TRBJ2-1, with D perhaps assigned TRBD1 or TRBD2 (5 bases each). This CDR3 spans 18 amino acids. Looked up from germline, CDR1 is KGHDR and CDR2 is SFDVKD. V was cut by 2 bases and J by 4 bases, with 20 bases left in between. CDR3 bases: TGTGCCACCAGTGATTCCCGCGGTGGGGGTGAGCGTTACAATGAGCAGTTCTTC. Protein product: CATSDSRGGGERYNEQFF.

The chain combines TRBV7-2 with TRBJ2-5; perhaps TRBD1 as D (6 bases). The CDR3 contains 15 residues. Trimming removed 6 bases from V and 2 bases from J, with 16 bases in between. From germline, CDR1 is SGHTA and CDR2 FQGNSA. The CDR3 is CASRPPQGQQETQYF. The DNA of the CDR3 is TGTGCCAGCAGGCCTCCCCAAGGACAGCAAGAGACCCAGTACTTC.

The CDR3 region is CASSLVGRAGLREQFF. CDR3 nucleotide sequence: TGTGCCAGCAGCTTAGTCGGCAGGGCGGGACTTCGTGAGCAGTTCTTC. The chain couples TRBV7-2 to TRBJ2-1; tentative D call: TRBD2 (6 bases). The CDR3 runs 16 residues. Trimming shortened V by 1 base and J by 9 bases, and 19 bases separated the two germline ends. Germline CDR1 is SGHTA and CDR2 is FQGNSA.